This T cell receptor beta chain was profiled in a study of T cells in Graves' hyperthyroidism and ophthalmopathy. Initially, at the first diagnosis of hyperthyroidism and before any ophthalmopathy symptoms, blood was sampled. This CDR3 is 12 amino acids long. CDR1 is SGHKS, CDR2 YYEKEE, per germline (reference sequence). V lost 4 bases, J lost 6 bases, and 11 bases lay in between. Study-level results: Blood shared most expanded thyroid clonotypes above 0.001.

Notes on this clonotype: Its target is not known.

RNA transcripts served as the template for amplifying TCR beta CDR3 regions. During a first-round RT-PCR of the TCR CDR3, the HTBI primer set was used. TCRdb re-called the multiplex PCR reads through MiXCR, storing one row per CDR3 protein. The table has a few hundred thousand distinct CDR3 sequences, approximately 15% seen once. The chain has TRBV5-5 and TRBJ2-7; D not certain. The specimen was blood. This receptor was taken from a woman aged 18-29 years with Graves' hyperthyroidism that later progressed to Graves' ophthalmopathy. The CDR3 sequence: CASSPGSAEQYF. As DNA, the CDR3 is TGTGCCAGCAGCCCCGGGTCTGCCGAGCAGTACTTC.